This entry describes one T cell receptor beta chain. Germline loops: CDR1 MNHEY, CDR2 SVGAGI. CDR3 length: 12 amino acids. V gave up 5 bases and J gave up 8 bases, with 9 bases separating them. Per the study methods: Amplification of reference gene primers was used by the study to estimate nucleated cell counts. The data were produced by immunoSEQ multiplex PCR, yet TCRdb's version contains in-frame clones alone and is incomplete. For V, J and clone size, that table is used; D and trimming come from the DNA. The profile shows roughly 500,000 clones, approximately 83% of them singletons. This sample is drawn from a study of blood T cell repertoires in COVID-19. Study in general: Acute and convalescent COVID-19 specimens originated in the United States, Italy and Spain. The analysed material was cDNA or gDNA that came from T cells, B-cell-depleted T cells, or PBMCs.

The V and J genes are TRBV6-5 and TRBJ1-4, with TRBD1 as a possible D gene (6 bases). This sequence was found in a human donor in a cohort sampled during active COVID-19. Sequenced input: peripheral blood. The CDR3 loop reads CASSPDREKLFF. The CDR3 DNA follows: TGTGCCAGCAGTCCAGACAGGGAAAAACTGTTTTTT.